One sample yielded the 30 T cell receptor beta chains listed below, sequenced in a study of long-term antiretroviral therapy in people with HIV. At the survey level, the v3.0 immunoSEQ assay was run. Clones were sequenced by immunoSEQ multiplex PCR, and TCRdb holds only the in-frame ones, with some missing. This sample has tens of thousands of clones, with just over 90% found just once. The material was unsorted PBMCs, obtained 3.1 years after starting antiretroviral therapy. These TCRs come from a man younger than 30 with HIV.

The chain uses TRBV13 and TRBJ2-1, with 16 bases identical to TRBD2. The length of the CDR3 is 15 residues. The germline V gene has CDR1 PRHDT and CDR2 FYEKMQ (reference sequence). V lost 6 bases, J lost 11 bases, and 7 bases stayed unmatched. This chain's CDR3 is CASSTGTSGGAKQFF. DNA of the CDR3: TGTGCCAGCAGTACCGGGACTAGCGGGGGGGCTAAGCAGTTCTTC.

This sequence joins TRBV6-6 and TRBJ1-2; D call uncertain. Germline CDR1 MNHNY, CDR2 SVGAGI (reference sequence). The length of the CDR3 is 13 residues. V was trimmed by 2 bases and J by 2 bases, leaving 6 bases between them. The CDR3 reads CASSYPQNYGYTF. CDR3 bases: TGTGCCAGCAGTTACCCTCAGAACTATGGCTACACCTTC.

This chain connects TRBV6-5 to TRBJ1-2, with a possible D match to TRBD1 (5 bases). Germline V gene lookup returns CDR1 MNHEY and CDR2 SVGAGI. The CDR3 spans 14 residues. The V and J ends lost 3 bases and 3 bases respectively, with 11 bases between them. CDR3 in amino acids: CASSYAGLDYGYTF. As DNA, the CDR3 is TGTGCCAGCAGTTATGCAGGGCTAGACTATGGCTACACCTTC.

The chain uses TRBV6-1 and TRBJ2-1; D is perhaps TRBD1 (6 bases). Looked up from germline, CDR1 is MNHNS and CDR2 is SASEGT. CDR3 length: 15 residues. V gave up 6 bases and J gave up 5 bases, with 17 bases separating them. The CDR3 DNA is TGTGCCAGCAGAATGGACAGCCTGATCAACAATGAGCAGTTCTTC. This translates into CASRMDSLINNEQFF.

The chain combines TRBV2 with TRBJ2-7; perhaps TRBD2 as D (6 bases). Germline values: CDR1 SNHLY, CDR2 FYNNEI. V lost 4 bases and J lost 3, with 13 bases in between. This CDR3 is 14 amino acids long. This CDR3 reads CASSGGERNYEQYF. The CDR3 bases are TGTGCCAGCAGTGGGGGGGAGAGGAACTACGAGCAGTACTTC.

V usage is TRBV5-1 and J usage is TRBJ1-2, with D possibly being TRBD1 (5 bases). CDR1 is SGHRS and CDR2 is YFSETQ in the germline V gene. V lost 5 bases, J lost 5 bases, and 10 bases lay in between. The CDR3 is 12 residues long. CDR3: CASRGQIYGYTF. The DNA of the CDR3 is TGCGCCAGCAGGGGGCAGATATATGGCTACACCTTC. Drawing the rest from reference TRBV5-1 and TRBJ1-2, the complete variable domain is KAGVTQTPRYLIKTRGQQVTLSCSPISGHRSVSWYQQTPGQGLQFLFEYFSETQRNKGNFPGRFSGRQFSNSRSEMNVSTLELGDSALYLCASRGQIYGYTFGSGTRLTVV.

J is TRBJ2-6 and V is TRBV7-3, with TRBD1 matching over 9 bases. Germline-derived CDR1 and CDR2 are SGHTA and FQGTGA. There are 16 residues in the CDR3. V gave up 4 bases and J gave up 4 bases; unmatched junction bases: 5. CDR3 residues: CASSSQGAAGANVLTF. DNA of the CDR3: TGTGCCAGCAGCTCACAGGGGGCAGCAGGGGCCAACGTCCTGACTTTC.

The rearrangement joins TRBV7-2 to TRBJ2-2; TRBD1 might be the D (5 bases). Trimming took off 1 base at V and 4 bases at J, with 7 bases between the two ends. This CDR3 is 14 amino acids long. Germline values: CDR1 SGHTA, CDR2 FQGNSA. CDR3 in amino acids: CASSLVGATGELFF. The CDR3 bases are TGTGCCAGCAGCTTAGTAGGGGCCACCGGGGAGCTGTTTTTT.

The J gene is TRBJ2-2, the V gene TRBV6-5, with a tentative D call TRBD1 (5 bases). Deletions cut 5 bases from V and 3 bases from J, with 13 bases between. The CDR3 is 15 amino acids. Germline CDR1 MNHEY, CDR2 SVGAGI. The DNA of the CDR3 is TGTGCCAGCAGTGGAGACAGCGCGGACACCGGGGAGCTGTTTTTT. Its protein product is CASSGDSADTGELFF.

This chain uses TRBV25-1 with TRBJ1-3, with D unresolved. CDR1 and CDR2 (germline): MGHDK, SYGVNS. The germline V and J ends were trimmed by 10 bases and 0 bases, with 22 bases remaining between them. This CDR3 is 17 amino acids long. The chain's CDR3 is CATTHSRVRSSGNTIYF. CDR3 bases: TGTGCCACCACGCACAGCCGCGTTCGAAGCTCTGGAAACACCATATATTTT. Filled out from reference TRBV25-1 and TRBJ1-3, the complete variable domain reads EADIYQTPRYLVIGTGKKITLECSQTMGHDKMYWYQQDPGMELHLIHYSYGVNSTEKGDLSSESTVSRIRTEHFPLTLESARPSHTSQYLCATTHSRVRSSGNTIYFGEGSWLTVV.

This rearrangement joins TRBV6-5 to TRBJ1-1, with 9 positions matching TRBD1. Trimming removed 2 bases from V and 7 bases from J; junction bases left unmatched: 8. The germline gives CDR1 MNHEY, CDR2 SVGAGI. The CDR3 is 15 amino acids. The CDR3 is CASSYKTGGGGEAFF. In nucleotides, the CDR3 is TGTGCCAGCAGTTACAAAACAGGGGGCGGGGGTGAAGCTTTCTTT.

The chain recombines TRBV30 with TRBJ2-1; D is ambiguous. Germline V CDR1 and CDR2: GTSNPN, SVGIG (reference sequence). The V gene lost 5 bases and the J gene lost 8 bases, with 16 bases spanning the gap. The CDR3 has 13 residues. The CDR3 sequence is CAWDPVGLDEQFF. CDR3 DNA sequence: TGTGCCTGGGACCCAGTGGGTTTGGATGAGCAGTTCTTC.

The chain uses TRBV9 and TRBJ1-1, with TRBD1 as a possible D gene (5 bases). CDR1 is SGDLS and CDR2 is YYNGEE in the germline V gene. The CDR3 has 12 amino acids. Between the trimmed V and J ends, which lost 2 bases and 8 bases, there was a span of 10 bases. The DNA for the CDR3 is TGTGCCAGCAGCGTCTTCGGGGGGGAAGCTTTCTTT. This encodes CASSVFGGEAFF. Full variable domain (remainder filled in from reference TRBV9 and TRBJ1-1): DSGVTQTPKHLITATGQRVTLRCSPRSGDLSVYWYQQSLDQGLQFLIQYYNGEERAKGNILERFSAQQFPDLHSELNLSSLELGDSALYFCASSVFGGEAFFGQGTRLTVV.

The genes are TRBV25-1 and TRBJ1-4; D is perhaps TRBD1 (6 bases). CDR3 length: 15 amino acids. The ends were cut back, 4 bases at V and 4 bases at J, with 13 bases in the middle. Germline V gene lookup returns CDR1 MGHDK and CDR2 SYGVNS. The CDR3 protein is CASSAGASHNEKLFF. The CDR3, as DNA: TGTGCCAGCAGTGCGGGGGCTTCCCATAATGAAAAACTGTTTTTT.

The genes are TRBV4-3 and TRBJ2-6; D is unresolved. The CDR3 runs 15 residues. V gave up 0 bases and J gave up 0 bases, with 3 bases separating them. Germline assignment: CDR1 LGHNA and CDR2 YSLEER. CDR3 DNA sequence: TGCGCCAGCAGCCAAGAAAGCTCTGGGGCCAACGTCCTGACTTTC. Protein sequence: CASSQESSGANVLTF.

V usage is TRBV27 and J usage is TRBJ2-6; D may be TRBD1 or TRBD2 (5 bases each). In germline, CDR1 is MNHEY, CDR2 SMNVEV (reference sequence). Trimming shortened V by 5 bases and J by 4 bases, and 12 bases separated the two germline ends. The CDR3 runs 15 residues. This CDR3 is CASSPGQPGANVLTF. In DNA, the CDR3 is TGTGCCAGCAGTCCGGGGCAACCGGGGGCCAACGTCCTGACTTTC.

This chain uses TRBV9 with TRBJ1-3, with no clear D. Per germline, CDR1 SGDLS and CDR2 YYNGEE. The CDR3 is 12 amino acids. The V end was cut by 4 bases, the J end by 4 bases, with 6 bases between. The CDR3 DNA sequence: TGTGCCAGCAGCCCCGGGGGAAACACCATATATTTT. Amino acid sequence: CASSPGGNTIYF. The variable domain in full, with the rest retrieved from reference TRBV9 and TRBJ1-3, is DSGVTQTPKHLITATGQRVTLRCSPRSGDLSVYWYQQSLDQGLQFLIQYYNGEERAKGNILERFSAQQFPDLHSELNLSSLELGDSALYFCASSPGGNTIYFGEGSWLTVV.

The chain employs TRBV5-4 and TRBJ2-7, with D unresolved. This CDR3 region has 11 residues. The germline gives CDR1 SGHNT, CDR2 YYREEE (reference sequence). V lost 4 bases to trimming and J lost 3 bases, with 5 bases between them. In nucleotides, the CDR3 is TGTGCCAGCAGCCATGACTACGAGCAGTACTTC. Translated, it gives CASSHDYEQYF.

This rearrangement joins TRBV7-2 to TRBJ1-6; D call uncertain. Germline values: CDR1 SGHTA, CDR2 FQGNSA. V lost 2 bases and J lost 0, with 8 bases in between. The CDR3 is 16 residues long. The CDR3 nucleotides read TGTGCCAGCAGCTTACTAGTCGACTCCTATAATTCACCCCTCCACTTT. It encodes CASSLLVDSYNSPLHF. The full variable domain, completed using reference TRBV7-2 and TRBJ1-6, is GAGVSQSPSNKVTEKGKDVELRCDPISGHTALYWYRQSLGQGLEFLIYFQGNSAPDKSGLPSDRFSAERTGGSVSTLTIQRTQQEDSAVYLCASSLLVDSYNSPLHFGNGTRLTVT.

The chain is built from TRBV29-1 and TRBJ2-3, with a weak D call TRBD2 (6 bases). The germline gives CDR1 SQVTM, CDR2 ANQGSEA. The CDR3 length is 15 residues. V lost 4 bases, J lost 5 bases, and 19 bases lay in between. The CDR3 protein is CSVGDGRRVLDTQYF. CDR3 nucleotide sequence: TGCAGCGTTGGGGACGGGAGAAGGGTTTTAGATACGCAGTATTTT.

The chain uses TRBV19 and TRBJ1-4; maybe TRBD1 (6 bases). The CDR3 length is 13 residues. Germline CDR1 and CDR2: LNHDA and SQIVND (reference sequence). V gave up 5 bases and J gave up 8 bases, with 12 bases separating them. CDR3 amino acids: CASSRGAAEKLFF. The CDR3 DNA is TGTGCCAGTAGTCGGGGGGCGGCGGAAAAACTGTTTTTT.

The rearrangement uses TRBV6-5 and TRBJ1-1, with D possibly being TRBD1 (6 bases). The germline CDR1 and CDR2 sequences are MNHEY and SVGAGI. This CDR3 is built from 11 residues. Trimming took off 10 bases at V and 8 bases at J, with 14 bases between the two ends. The CDR3 loop is CATQVGQEAFF. The CDR3 nucleotides are TGTGCCACCCAAGTGGGACAAGAAGCTTTCTTT.

The V call is TRBV7-9, the J call TRBJ2-7; TRBD2 might be the D (6 bases). CDR1 SEHNR and CDR2 FQNEAQ come from the germline V gene (reference sequence). The CDR3 runs to 16 residues. V lost 7 bases to trimming and J lost 8 bases, with 27 bases between them. The CDR3 here is CASTDPLRDSDAKQYF. The CDR3 DNA is TGTGCCAGCACCGACCCACTCCGGGACTCCGATGCGAAGCAGTACTTC.

The chain joins TRBV4-2 to TRBJ2-3; D not resolved. The CDR3 runs 18 residues. The V end lost 4 bases, the J end lost 5 bases, and 25 bases lay between the germline ends. Germline V gene lookup returns CDR1 LGHNA and CDR2 YNFKEQ. The CDR3 loop reads CASSPPTGYVWRQDTQYF. The CDR3 DNA reads as TGTGCCAGCAGCCCCCCAACCGGCTATGTTTGGCGGCAAGATACGCAGTATTTT.

The genes are TRBV5-1 and TRBJ2-1, with D possibly being TRBD1 or TRBD2 (5 bases each). This CDR3 is built from 18 residues. Germline assignment: CDR1 SGHRS and CDR2 YFSETQ. V was shortened by 2 bases and J by 3 bases, with 21 bases between the two germline ends. CDR3 protein: CASSFYGAGLKDYNEQFF. CDR3 DNA: TGCGCCAGCAGCTTCTATGGGGCGGGCCTGAAAGACTACAATGAGCAGTTCTTC. The variable domain in full, with the rest retrieved from reference TRBV5-1 and TRBJ2-1, is KAGVTQTPRYLIKTRGQQVTLSCSPISGHRSVSWYQQTPGQGLQFLFEYFSETQRNKGNFPGRFSGRQFSNSRSEMNVSTLELGDSALYLCASSFYGAGLKDYNEQFFGPGTRLTVL.

This chain uses TRBV4-3 with TRBJ2-7, with D maybe TRBD1 (6 bases). With 1 base removed from V and 2 bases from J, the gap between germline ends came to 18 bases. In germline, CDR1 is LGHNA, CDR2 YSLEER. The CDR3 totals 17 residues. This chain's CDR3 is CASSQAREHRAAYEQYF. In DNA form, the CDR3 reads TGCGCCAGCAGCCAAGCTAGGGAGCACAGGGCGGCCTACGAGCAGTACTTC.

This chain connects TRBV5-6 to TRBJ1-4; possibly TRBD1 for D (5 bases). CDR1 and CDR2 (germline): SGHDT, YYEEEE. The CDR3 has 14 amino acids. Trimming took off 4 bases at V and 5 bases at J, with 12 bases between the two ends. The CDR3, as DNA: TGTGCCAGCAGCATGGGGGACCGCAATGAAAAACTGTTTTTT. Amino acid sequence: CASSMGDRNEKLFF.

The rearrangement joins TRBV6-6 to TRBJ2-7; D might be TRBD1 (6 bases). V lost 3 bases and J lost 0, with 12 bases in between. Germline V gene lookup returns CDR1 MNHNY and CDR2 SVGAGI (reference sequence). This CDR3 region has 15 residues. Here the CDR3 reads CASSYTGKSSYEQYF. CDR3 DNA: TGTGCCAGCAGTTATACAGGGAAAAGCTCCTACGAGCAGTACTTC.

The chain combines TRBV13 with TRBJ2-3; TRBD2 matches 13 bases. In germline, CDR1 is PRHDT, CDR2 FYEKMQ (reference sequence). V shed 3 bases, J shed 2 bases, and the junction held 2 bases outside the gene matches. This CDR3 contains 16 residues. DNA of the CDR3: TGTGCCAGCAGCTTGGGACTAGCGGGGACCACAGATACGCAGTATTTT. This encodes CASSLGLAGTTDTQYF.

This sequence joins TRBV4-3 and TRBJ2-7, with TRBD2 matching over 8 bases. The germline V gene encodes CDR1 LGHNA and CDR2 YSLEER. V lost 2 bases and J lost 7; bases outside the gene matches: 10. The CDR3 extends over 15 amino acids. The CDR3 sequence is CASSQRGGTSLEQYF. CDR3 in DNA: TGCGCCAGCAGCCAACGGGGGGGCACTTCTTTAGAGCAGTACTTC.